This is a list of T cell receptor beta chains from one sample in a study of OX40 agonist ivuxolimab in advanced cancers. Some clones are missing from TCRdb's copy, which holds only in-frame ones; the method was immunoSEQ multiplex PCR. The sample shows 52,000 or so clones, about four fifths of them seen only once. Specimen: CD4+ or CD8+ T cells sorted from blood, collected in a trial of the OX40 agonist ivuxolimab. The receptors were gathered from an adult with an advanced solid tumor such as melanoma, head and neck, liver or kidney cancer. CDR3s include the opening cysteine and the closing phenylalanine or tryptophan. D genes are given only for firm matches.

.,TRBV19,CASSNRVGSSYNEQFF
.,TRBV27,CASSVSTRAWETQYF
.,TRBV27,CASSTRPRDQPQHF
.,TRBV7-2,CASSLGGGKETQYF
.,TRBV27,CASSLISPGEQYF
TRBD1,TRBV5-1,CASSFLDRDLNEQFF
.,TRBV15,CATSRDGLHADF
.,TRBV27,CASSKLNEIGVVYGYTF
TRBD2,TRBV2,CASSEWPAGGPGEQFF
TRBD2,TRBV7-2,CASSYRGSTSGSSYEQYF
.,TRBV7-2,CASSVADTQYF
.,TRBV9,CASSVASGASYNEQFF
.,TRBV11-3,CASSARSYEQYF
.,TRBV11-2,CASSPWTSANTGELFF
.,TRBV7-6,CASSLSPGDYEQYF
.,TRBV7-9,CASSLALVYEQYF
TRBD2,TRBV5-6,CASSLLVSRRGGGEQFF
TRBD1,TRBV19,CASSIPGQGARQPQHF
TRBD1,TRBV11-3,CASSLGSGQGPTGELFF
.,TRBV5-1,CASSNPGQAYEQYF
.,TRBV2,CASSEFLSGTGYTF
TRBD1,TRBV4-3,CASSRGQGTDTQYF
.,TRBV28,CASRSGGGGGEKLFF
.,TRBV7-2,CASSRSGGPGENIQYF
TRBD2,TRBV19,CASVSDRRGAPRSTGELFF
TRBD1,TRBV27,CASSYATGREQYF
.,TRBV6-5,CASSSDRPAYEQYF
.,TRBV19,CASTEGRGADTQYF